The 26 T cell receptor beta chains below all came from one sample that was sequenced in a study of cytomegalovirus exposure and HLA in healthy donors (dated by TCRdb to about 2017). Preparation of the library involved the immunoSEQ multiplex PCR assay. For the multiplex PCR, a mixture combining 60 forward primers for TCR Vbeta segments and 13 reverse primers for TCR Jbeta segments was used. As stored in TCRdb, this immuneACCESS dataset retains in-frame rearrangements with V and J assigned. A fraction of the clones does not appear; measured against another copy, unresolved V genes explain less than half of the discrepancy, and the remainder lacks a known reason. The sample table records about 200,000 clones; approximately 78% of these occur just once. Jointly, the top ten make up 11% to 15% of the sample. The sequenced material came from PBMCs. Receptor source: a woman younger than 45 in good health and CMV-seropositive.

This rearrangement joins TRBV19 to TRBJ2-2; possible D gene TRBD1, 5 bases. The V gene's germline CDR1 is LNHDA and CDR2 SQIVND (reference sequence). V lost 0 bases, J lost 0 bases, and 11 bases lay in between. This CDR3 is built from 17 residues. The CDR3 DNA reads TGTGCCAGTAGTATAGATCTAGAAGGGGCGAACACCGGGGAGCTGTTTTTT. It codes for CASSIDLEGANTGELFF.

The CDR3 protein is CASSSDSYEQYF. CDR3 sequence (DNA): TGCGCCAGCAGCTCGGACAGCTACGAGCAGTACTTC. The rearrangement joins TRBV5-1 to TRBJ2-7; D is perhaps TRBD1 (6 bases). V was trimmed by 3 bases and J by 3 bases, leaving 7 bases between them. CDR1 SGHRS and CDR2 YFSETQ come from the germline V gene. This CDR3 contains 12 residues.

The chain links TRBV15 to TRBJ1-5; D may be TRBD1 (5 bases). The V end was cut by 2 bases, the J end by 5 bases, with 10 bases between. This CDR3 contains 14 residues. The germline gives CDR1 LNHNV, CDR2 YYDKDF (reference sequence). The CDR3 coding sequence is TGTGCCACCAGCAGACAGGGTTTCGATCAGCCCCAGCATTTT. Its translation: CATSRQGFDQPQHF.

The V and J genes are TRBV29-1 and TRBJ2-7; tentatively, D is TRBD2 (6 bases). Germline V gene data show CDR1 as SQVTM and CDR2 as ANQGSEA. The CDR3 is 12 amino acids. Trimming stripped 4 bases from V and 0 bases from J, with 7 bases between. The CDR3 sequence is CSVGGLSYEQYF. The CDR3 DNA reads TGCAGCGTTGGGGGACTCTCCTACGAGCAGTACTTC.

The chain recombines TRBV7-2 with TRBJ1-2, with TRBD1 matching 9 bases. The ends lost 1 base at V and 4 bases at J; junction bases unmatched: 4. The CDR3 sequence is 15 residues long. Germline V gene data show CDR1 as SGHTA and CDR2 as FQGNSA. CDR3 in amino acids: CASSLEVTGGYGYTF. The CDR3 bases are TGTGCCAGCAGCTTAGAGGTGACAGGGGGCTATGGCTACACCTTC.

The genes are TRBV7-9 and TRBJ1-1; no definite D call. The V end was cut by 2 bases, the J end by 4 bases, with 8 bases between. This CDR3 contains 13 residues. The germline gives CDR1 SEHNR, CDR2 FQNEAQ (reference sequence). This CDR3 is CASSLIEGTEAFF. The CDR3 bases are TGTGCCAGCAGCTTAATCGAGGGCACTGAAGCTTTCTTT.

There are a few counts of this clone. Given a much more abundant clone one base away, this may be a read error. This chain joins TRBV6-5 and TRBJ2-5, with D unclear. The CDR3 sequence is 13 residues long. V was cut by 6 bases and J by 7 bases, with 15 bases left in between. In germline, CDR1 is MNHEY, CDR2 SVGAGI. CDR3 in amino acids: CASRHGHLGTQYF. CDR3 bases: TGTGCCAGCAGACATGGGCATTTGGGGACCCAGTACTTC.

The J gene is TRBJ1-1, the V gene TRBV5-1; the D gene is possibly TRBD1 (5 bases). Trimming removed 4 bases from V and 1 base from J, with 14 bases in between. This CDR3 has 15 amino acids. Germline values: CDR1 SGHRS, CDR2 YFSETQ. This CDR3 is CASSEGTGGNTEAFF. The CDR3 DNA is TGCGCCAGCAGCGAGGGGACGGGGGGGAACACTGAAGCTTTCTTT.

This clone was seen only once. The chain employs TRBV7-2 and TRBJ1-3; D is uncertain. Per the germline V gene, CDR1 is SGHTA and CDR2 is FQGNSA. CDR3 size: 15 residues. V was clipped by 5 bases and J by 5 bases, with 16 bases between them. The DNA for the CDR3 is TGTGCCAGCAGCACTCGGGTGGCAGCTAGAAACACCATATATTTT. Protein: CASSTRVAARNTIYF. The full variable domain, rest sourced from reference TRBV7-2 and TRBJ1-3, is GAGVSQSPSNKVTEKGKDVELRCDPISGHTALYWYRQSLGQGLEFLIYFQGNSAPDKSGLPSDRFSAERTGGSVSTLTIQRTQQEDSAVYLCASSTRVAARNTIYFGEGSWLTVV.

This chain links TRBV9 with TRBJ1-5; 10 nucleotides align to TRBD1. CDR3 size: 16 residues. CDR1 is SGDLS and CDR2 is YYNGEE in the germline V gene. The V segment lost 2 bases and the J segment 6 bases; nucleotides outside the gene matches: 8. Written as DNA, the CDR3 is TGTGCCAGCAGCGTCGACAGGGGGCGCCGGGGTCAGCCCCAGCATTTT. Its protein is CASSVDRGRRGQPQHF.

The chain combines TRBV2 with TRBJ1-4, with D maybe TRBD1 (5 bases). The germline gives CDR1 SNHLY, CDR2 FYNNEI. Trimming removed 7 bases from V and 8 bases from J, with 17 bases in between. The CDR3 length is 14 residues. In DNA form, the CDR3 reads TGTGCCAGCAAACGGTGGGACTCCTCGGAAAAACTGTTTTTT. Protein sequence: CASKRWDSSEKLFF.

This rearrangement joins TRBV11-3 to TRBJ2-5, with 7 nucleotides matching TRBD2. The CDR3 runs 17 residues. Germline CDR1 reads SGHNT; CDR2 reads YENEEA. V dropped 1 base and J dropped 5; count of bases not matched to a gene: 13. The CDR3 DNA sequence: TGTGCCAGCAGCTTAGGGGACGGAACGGGAGGTTGGGAGACCCAGTACTTC. Protein product: CASSLGDGTGGWETQYF.

This chain uses TRBV6-6 with TRBJ2-7; possible D gene TRBD1, 5 bases. V gave up 6 bases and J gave up 4 bases, with 13 bases separating them. The CDR3 loop spans 13 amino acids. Germline V CDR1 and CDR2: MNHNY, SVGAGI (reference sequence). This chain's CDR3 is CASRQPPGYEQYF. In DNA form, the CDR3 reads TGTGCCAGCAGGCAACCTCCAGGGTACGAGCAGTACTTC.

The genes are TRBV2 and TRBJ2-1; D perhaps matches TRBD1 (6 bases). The V and J ends lost 7 bases and 5 bases respectively, with 15 bases between them. The CDR3 sequence is 14 residues long. In germline, CDR1 is SNHLY, CDR2 FYNNEI. The CDR3 DNA follows: TGTGCCAGCACTATAGGCGAGGGGGACAATGAGCAGTTCTTC. This translates into CASTIGEGDNEQFF. Full variable domain (remainder filled in from reference TRBV2 and TRBJ2-1): EPEVTQTPSHQVTQMGQEVILRCVPISNHLYFYWYRQILGQKVEFLVSFYNNEISEKSEIFDDQFSVERPDGSNFTLKIRSTKLEDSAMYFCASTIGEGDNEQFFGPGTRLTVL.

The chain joins TRBV2 to TRBJ2-7, with D possibly matching TRBD2 (5 bases). The germline V gene has CDR1 SNHLY and CDR2 FYNNEI. The V and J ends lost 4 bases and 1 base respectively, with 8 bases between them. There are 13 residues in the CDR3. The CDR3: CASSARRSYEQYF. DNA for the CDR3: TGTGCCAGCAGTGCCAGGAGGTCCTACGAGCAGTACTTC.

Remarks on this clone: Its ends do not fully match the called genes, so a read error is possible. This chain joins TRBV9 and TRBJ1-1; D possibly corresponds to TRBD1 (5 bases). The CDR3 loop spans 15 amino acids. Germline V gene lookup returns CDR1 SGDLS and CDR2 YYNGEE. The CDR3 coding sequence is TGTGCCAGCAGCGTAGAAGGCAGGGCGAACACTAAAGCTTTCTTT. Its protein product is CASSVEGRANTKAFF.

The chain couples TRBV28 to TRBJ1-1, with 8 bases aligning to TRBD1. The junction had 5 bases not matched to a gene; V was cut back by 6 bases and J by 5 bases. The V gene's germline CDR1 is MDHEN and CDR2 SYDVKM. This CDR3 has 13 amino acids. For the CDR3, the DNA is TGTGCCAGCAGAAGACAGGGGTTGACTGAAGCTTTCTTT. This translates into CASRRQGLTEAFF. The full variable domain, rest sourced from reference TRBV28 and TRBJ1-1, is DVKVTQSSRYLVKRTGEKVFLECVQDMDHENMFWYRQDPGLGLRLIYFSYDVKMKEKGDIPEGYSVSREKKERFSLILESASTNQTSMYLCASRRQGLTEAFFGQGTRLTVV.

This chain joins TRBV5-1 and TRBJ2-1, with D maybe TRBD1 (5 bases). V shed 0 bases and J shed 8 bases, with 12 bases lying between them. The CDR3 has 14 residues. Germline CDR1 SGHRS, CDR2 YFSETQ. CDR3 in DNA: TGCGCCAGCAGCTTGGCCTTGCAGGGCTATGAGCAGTTCTTC. Residues: CASSLALQGYEQFF.

This sequence joins TRBV28 and TRBJ1-2, with D unresolved. V shed 4 bases and J shed 1 base, with 19 bases lying between them. The germline gives CDR1 MDHEN, CDR2 SYDVKM. This CDR3 region has 17 residues. This CDR3 reads CASSSGRGRVDNYGYTF. The CDR3 bases are TGTGCCAGCAGTTCCGGCAGAGGGAGGGTGGATAACTATGGCTACACCTTC.

The chain has TRBV6-5 and TRBJ2-7, with 7 bases matching TRBD2. Trimming cost V 5 bases and J 2 bases; bases outside gene matches: 6. Germline lookup yields CDR1 MNHEY and CDR2 SVGAGI. The CDR3 has 14 residues. The CDR3: CASSKTSAAYEQYF. CDR3 nucleotides: TGTGCCAGCAGTAAAACTAGCGCAGCCTACGAGCAGTACTTC.

The V gene is TRBV6-1, the J gene TRBJ1-1, with 8 bases lining up with TRBD1. The CDR3 covers 15 residues. The J segment lost 6 bases and the V segment lost 5 bases, leaving 11 bases of the junction unmatched. Germline V lookup: CDR1 MNHNS, CDR2 SASEGT. CDR3 sequence reads: CASSMTDREVPEAFF. The CDR3 DNA follows: TGTGCCAGCAGTATGACGGACAGGGAGGTTCCTGAAGCTTTCTTT.

This clone has more than one count but fewer than ten. The V call is TRBV15, the J call TRBJ2-1; possible D gene TRBD1, 5 bases. From germline, CDR1 is LNHNV and CDR2 YYDKDF (reference sequence). The CDR3 is 14 amino acids. The V and J ends lost 1 base and 10 bases respectively, with 14 bases between them. CDR3 nucleotide sequence: TGTGCCACCAGCAGAGTTGAAAGGGGCAGAGAGCAGTTCTTC. As protein: CATSRVERGREQFF.

This rearrangement joins TRBV28 to TRBJ1-1, with D unclear. The ends were cut back, 2 bases at V and 4 bases at J, with 11 bases in the middle. There are 14 residues in the CDR3. Germline lookup yields CDR1 MDHEN and CDR2 SYDVKM. CDR3: CASSLPQTVTEAFF. CDR3 DNA: TGTGCCAGCAGTTTACCCCAAACGGTCACTGAAGCTTTCTTT. Full variable domain (missing parts from reference TRBV28 and TRBJ1-1): DVKVTQSSRYLVKRTGEKVFLECVQDMDHENMFWYRQDPGLGLRLIYFSYDVKMKEKGDIPEGYSVSREKKERFSLILESASTNQTSMYLCASSLPQTVTEAFFGQGTRLTVV.

V is TRBV6-1 and J is TRBJ2-7; 9 bases fit TRBD1. The CDR3 totals 18 residues. V lost 2 bases and J lost 3; bases outside the gene matches: 14. CDR1 is MNHNS, CDR2 SASEGT, per germline. Here the CDR3 reads CASSESSGQGQRFYEQYF. The CDR3 bases are TGTGCCAGCAGTGAATCCTCGGGACAGGGCCAAAGGTTCTACGAGCAGTACTTC.

The chain combines TRBV7-8 with TRBJ2-7; 9 bases line up with TRBD1. Germline CDR1 and CDR2: SGHVS and FQNEAQ. Trimming cost V 5 bases and J 2 bases; bases outside gene matches: 4. The CDR3 loop spans 14 amino acids. DNA of the CDR3: TGTGCCAGCAGCCGGGACAGGGAGGCCTACGAGCAGTACTTC. As protein: CASSRDREAYEQYF.

This chain connects TRBV11-2 to TRBJ2-2; D remains unclear. Germline V gene data show CDR1 as SGHAT and CDR2 as FQNNGV. V lost 1 base to trimming and J lost 9 bases, with 6 bases between them. The CDR3 has 12 amino acids. In DNA form, the CDR3 reads TGTGCCAGCAGCTTAGCCTGGCGGGAGCTGTTTTTT. This encodes CASSLAWRELFF. Looking up the rest from reference TRBV11-2 and TRBJ2-2 gives the full variable domain: EAGVAQSPRYKIIEKRQSVAFWCNPISGHATLYWYQQILGQGPKLLIQFQNNGVVDDSQLPKDRFSAERLKGVDSTLKIQPAKLEDSAVYLCASSLAWRELFFGEGSRLTVL.